This T cell receptor beta chain is from a study of T cells after yellow fever vaccination. Study-wide context: SMART-Seq v4 Ultra Low Input handled preparation of low-cell-number fractions. Study results and limitations: Abundant clonotypes from the bulk population could contaminate FACS-sorted repertoires. The secondary response peaked faster, at day 5 versus 15, but was weaker.

5'RACE template switching generated TCR cDNA, adding a universal primer site and UMIs. From the 5' RACE reads, TCRdb called clonotypes with MiXCR, one entry per CDR3 protein. Found here are 550,000 to 750,000 distinct CDR3 sequences, roughly 13% of them singletons; the top ten hold around an eighth. CDR3 length: 17 residues. Trimming took 1 base from V and 5 from J; bases not matched to a gene: 6. Germline V gene sequence: CDR1 SGHNT, CDR2 YYREEE (reference sequence). Details on this clonotype: The antigen is undetermined.

The chain recombines TRBV5-4 with TRBJ2-2; TRBD1 matches 12 bases. The material sequenced was PBMCs, taken on the day of the yellow fever booster vaccination. This TCR was recovered from a man in his thirties or forties who received the YFV17D yellow fever vaccine. CDR3 DNA: TGTGCCAGCAGCTTGCCGGGGACAGGGGGCTTGACCGGGGAGCTGTTTTTT. This translates into CASSLPGTGGLTGELFF.